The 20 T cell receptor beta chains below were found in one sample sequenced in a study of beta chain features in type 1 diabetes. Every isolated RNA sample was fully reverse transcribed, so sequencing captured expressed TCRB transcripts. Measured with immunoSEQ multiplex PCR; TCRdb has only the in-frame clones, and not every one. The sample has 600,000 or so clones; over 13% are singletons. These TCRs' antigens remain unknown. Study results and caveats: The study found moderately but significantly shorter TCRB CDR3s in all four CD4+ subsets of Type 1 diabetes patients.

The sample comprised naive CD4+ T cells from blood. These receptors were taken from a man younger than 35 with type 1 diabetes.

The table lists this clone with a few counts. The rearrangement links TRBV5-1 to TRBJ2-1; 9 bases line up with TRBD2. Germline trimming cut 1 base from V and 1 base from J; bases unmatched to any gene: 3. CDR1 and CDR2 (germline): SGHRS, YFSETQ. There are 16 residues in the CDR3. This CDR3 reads CASSLLTSGSYNEQFF. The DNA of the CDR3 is TGCGCCAGCAGCTTGCTTACTAGCGGGTCCTACAATGAGCAGTTCTTC.

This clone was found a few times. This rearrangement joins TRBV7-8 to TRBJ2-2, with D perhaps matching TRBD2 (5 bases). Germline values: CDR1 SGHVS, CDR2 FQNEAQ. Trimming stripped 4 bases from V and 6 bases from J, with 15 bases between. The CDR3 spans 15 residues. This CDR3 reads CASSWGEGRSGELFF. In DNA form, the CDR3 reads TGTGCCAGCAGCTGGGGAGAGGGTCGGTCCGGGGAGCTGTTTTTT.

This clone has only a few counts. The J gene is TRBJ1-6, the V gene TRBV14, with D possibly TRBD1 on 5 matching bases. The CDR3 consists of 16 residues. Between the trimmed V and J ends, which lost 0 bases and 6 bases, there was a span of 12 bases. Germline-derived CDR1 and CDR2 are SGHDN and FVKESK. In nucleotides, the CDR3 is TGTGCCAGCAGCCAAGAGGGGCCAGGATCTAATTCACCCCTCCACTTT. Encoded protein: CASSQEGPGSNSPLHF.

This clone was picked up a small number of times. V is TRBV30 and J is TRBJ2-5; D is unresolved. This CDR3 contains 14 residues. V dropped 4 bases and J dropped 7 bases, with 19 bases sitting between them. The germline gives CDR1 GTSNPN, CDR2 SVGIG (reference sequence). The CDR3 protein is CAWNPGPFGGTQYF. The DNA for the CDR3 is TGTGCCTGGAACCCAGGTCCTTTCGGTGGGACCCAGTACTTC. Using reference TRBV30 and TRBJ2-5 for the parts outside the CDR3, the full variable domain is SQTIHQWPATLVQPVGSPLSLECTVEGTSNPNLYWYRQAAGRGLQLLFYSVGIGQISSEVPQNLSASRPQDRQFILSSKKLLLSDSGFYLCAWNPGPFGGTQYFGPGTRLLVL.

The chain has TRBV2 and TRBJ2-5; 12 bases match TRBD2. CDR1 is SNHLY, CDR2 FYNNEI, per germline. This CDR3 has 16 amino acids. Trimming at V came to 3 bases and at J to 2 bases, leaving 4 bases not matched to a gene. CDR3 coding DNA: TGTGCCAGCAGTGAGCTCACTAGCGGGGGGCAAGAGACCCAGTACTTC. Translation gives CASSELTSGGQETQYF. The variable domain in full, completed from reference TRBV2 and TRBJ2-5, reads EPEVTQTPSHQVTQMGQEVILRCVPISNHLYFYWYRQILGQKVEFLVSFYNNEISEKSEIFDDQFSVERPDGSNFTLKIRSTKLEDSAMYFCASSELTSGGQETQYFGPGTRLLVL.

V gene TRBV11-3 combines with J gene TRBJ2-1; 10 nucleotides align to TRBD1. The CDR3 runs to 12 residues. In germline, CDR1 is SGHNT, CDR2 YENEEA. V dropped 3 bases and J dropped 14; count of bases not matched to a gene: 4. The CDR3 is CASSFGQGVKFF. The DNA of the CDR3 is TGTGCCAGCAGCTTTGGACAGGGGGTGAAGTTCTTC.

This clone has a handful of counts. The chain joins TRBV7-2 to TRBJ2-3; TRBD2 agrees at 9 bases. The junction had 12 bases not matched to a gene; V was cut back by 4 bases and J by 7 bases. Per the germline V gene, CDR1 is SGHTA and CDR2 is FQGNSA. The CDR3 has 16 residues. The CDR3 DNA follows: TGTGCCAGCAGCTCCCGCGGGACTAGCCTTACATATACGCAGTATTTT. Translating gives CASSSRGTSLTYTQYF.

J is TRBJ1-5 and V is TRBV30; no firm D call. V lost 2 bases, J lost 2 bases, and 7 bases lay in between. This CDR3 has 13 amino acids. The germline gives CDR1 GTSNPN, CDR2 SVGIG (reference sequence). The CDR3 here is CAWSLAGNQPQHF. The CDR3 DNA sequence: TGTGCCTGGAGTTTGGCAGGCAATCAGCCCCAGCATTTT.

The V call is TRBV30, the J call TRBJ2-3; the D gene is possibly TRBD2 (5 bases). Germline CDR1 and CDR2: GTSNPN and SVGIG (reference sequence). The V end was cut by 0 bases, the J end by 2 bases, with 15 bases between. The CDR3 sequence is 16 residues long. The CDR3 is CAWSVWLAGYTDTQYF. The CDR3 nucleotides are TGTGCCTGGAGTGTATGGCTAGCCGGATACACAGATACGCAGTATTTT.

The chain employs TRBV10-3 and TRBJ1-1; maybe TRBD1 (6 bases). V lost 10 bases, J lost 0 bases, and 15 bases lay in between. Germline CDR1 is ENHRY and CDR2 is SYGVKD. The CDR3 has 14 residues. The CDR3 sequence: CATTRDTMNTEAFF. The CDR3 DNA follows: TGTGCCACGACTAGGGACACCATGAACACTGAAGCTTTCTTT.

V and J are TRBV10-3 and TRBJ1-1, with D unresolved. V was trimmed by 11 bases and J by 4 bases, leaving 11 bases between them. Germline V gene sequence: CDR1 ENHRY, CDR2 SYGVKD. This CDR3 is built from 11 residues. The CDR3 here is CAVRATTEAFF. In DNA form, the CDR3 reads TGTGCCGTTCGGGCGACCACTGAAGCTTTCTTT.

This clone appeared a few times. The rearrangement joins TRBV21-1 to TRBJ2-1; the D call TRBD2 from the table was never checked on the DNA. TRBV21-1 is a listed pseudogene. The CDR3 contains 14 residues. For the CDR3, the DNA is TGTGCCAGCATAAAACTTCCGATTGACAATGAGCAGTTCTTC. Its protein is CASIKLPIDNEQFF.

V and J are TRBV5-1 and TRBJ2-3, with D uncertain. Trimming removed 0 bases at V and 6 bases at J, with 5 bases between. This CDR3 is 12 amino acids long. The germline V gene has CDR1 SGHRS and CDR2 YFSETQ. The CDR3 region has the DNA TGCGCCAGCAGCTTGGAATTCGATACGCAGTATTTT. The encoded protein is CASSLEFDTQYF.

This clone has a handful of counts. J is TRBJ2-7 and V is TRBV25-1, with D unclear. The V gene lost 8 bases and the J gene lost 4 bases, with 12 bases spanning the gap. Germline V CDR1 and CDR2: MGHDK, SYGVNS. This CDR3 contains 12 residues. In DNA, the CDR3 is TGTGCCAGCCTCTTGCTCTGTTACGAGCAGTACTTC. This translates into CASLLLCYEQYF.

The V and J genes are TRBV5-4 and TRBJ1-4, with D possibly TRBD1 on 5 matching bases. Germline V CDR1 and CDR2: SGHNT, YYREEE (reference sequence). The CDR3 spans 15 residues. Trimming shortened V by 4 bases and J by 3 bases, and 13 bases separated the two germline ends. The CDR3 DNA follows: TGTGCCAGCAGCCATGAAGGGGTTGCTAATGAAAAACTGTTTTTT. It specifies CASSHEGVANEKLFF.

The CDR3 here is CASSFDSKEETQYF. The CDR3 region has the DNA TGTGCCAGCAGTTTCGACAGTAAGGAGGAGACCCAGTACTTC. This chain links TRBV27 with TRBJ2-5; TRBD1 is a possible D gene (5 bases). V gave up 3 bases and J gave up 5 bases, with 13 bases separating them. The CDR3 runs to 14 residues. Germline V gene sequence: CDR1 MNHEY, CDR2 SMNVEV (reference sequence).

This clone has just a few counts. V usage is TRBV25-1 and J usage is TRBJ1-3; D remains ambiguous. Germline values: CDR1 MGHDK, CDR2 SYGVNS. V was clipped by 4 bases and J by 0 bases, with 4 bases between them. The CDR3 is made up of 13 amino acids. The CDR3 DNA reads TGTGCCAGCAGTGCCCCCTCTGGAAACACCATATATTTT. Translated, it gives CASSAPSGNTIYF.

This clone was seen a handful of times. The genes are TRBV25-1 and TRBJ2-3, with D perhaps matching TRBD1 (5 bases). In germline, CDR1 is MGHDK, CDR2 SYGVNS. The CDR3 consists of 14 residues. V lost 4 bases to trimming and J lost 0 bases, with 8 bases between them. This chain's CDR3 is CASSGAGSTDTQYF. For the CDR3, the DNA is TGTGCCAGCAGTGGGGCAGGGAGCACAGATACGCAGTATTTT.

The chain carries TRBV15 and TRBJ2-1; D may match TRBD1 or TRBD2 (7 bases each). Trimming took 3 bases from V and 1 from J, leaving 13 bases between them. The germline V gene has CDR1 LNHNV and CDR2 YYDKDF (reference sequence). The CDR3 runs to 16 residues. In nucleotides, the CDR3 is TGTGCCACCAGCAGCAGGGGGAGGGTTTCCTACAATGAGCAGTTCTTC. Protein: CATSSRGRVSYNEQFF.

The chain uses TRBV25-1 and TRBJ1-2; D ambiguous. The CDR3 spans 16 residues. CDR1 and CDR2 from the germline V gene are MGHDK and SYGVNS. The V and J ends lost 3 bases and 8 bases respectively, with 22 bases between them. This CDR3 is CASSDPKEGGAGGYTF. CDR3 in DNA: TGTGCCAGCAGTGACCCCAAGGAGGGAGGTGCGGGCGGCTACACCTTC.